This TCR beta chain was observed in a study of technical replicates of blood from several donors. This clone has only a few counts. Trimming removed 3 bases from V and 6 bases from J, with 11 bases in between. The V gene's germline CDR1 is SGHTA and CDR2 FQGTGA. This CDR3 region has 13 residues. Clones were read by immunoSEQ multiplex PCR, and TCRdb kept only the in-frame ones, dropping some. In the table there are around 70,000 clones, 94% of which are singletons. The rearrangement joins TRBV7-3 to TRBJ1-2; no definite D call. This receptor was obtained from a human donor in good health. Input material: T cells isolated from PBMCs. CDR3 protein: CASSFITAHGYTF. The CDR3 DNA is TGTGCCAGCAGCTTCATCACTGCTCATGGCTACACCTTC.